This T cell receptor beta chain was recovered during a study of cytomegalovirus exposure and HLA in healthy donors. Study results and limitations: The study had only CMV serostatus as immune exposure information. Most TCR beta V segments were productive about 87% or about 30% of the time in an earlier analysis. A list of about 180 TCR beta chains associated with cytomegalovirus was given.

For this clone: Its antigen is currently unknown.

This CDR3 is 15 amino acids long. Trimming took 2 bases from V and 2 from J, leaving 12 bases between them. Germline V lookup: CDR1 SGHAT, CDR2 FQNNGV. This PCR relied on a set of 60 Vbeta primers and 13 Jbeta primers. Original handling: The count from a later analysis was some 76 million unique TCR beta chains, around 11 million of them shared. This table comes from immunoSEQ multiplex PCR, and its TCRdb copy is limited to in-frame clones, with some not included. V and J calls and clone size are as listed in that table; D and trimming were resolved from the DNA. In the table there are around 150,000 clones, over 60% of which are singletons.

Sequencing used PBMCs. This TCR came from a man aged 35 to 55 in good health and CMV-seronegative. The chain couples TRBV11-2 to TRBJ2-5; D ambiguous. The CDR3 sequence: CASSLFTTEQETQYF. The CDR3 nucleotides read TGTGCCAGCAGCTTATTTACCACAGAGCAAGAGACCCAGTACTTC.